The 27 T cell receptor beta chains below come from one sample, sequenced in a study of T-cell reconstitution after alpha-beta-depleted transplantation in children. Unique molecular identifiers were incorporated into the prepared TCRbeta library. TCRdb re-analysed the PCR reads in MiXCR, keeping a single row per CDR3 protein. The table records 360,000 or so distinct CDR3 sequences, about 20% of them present only once. This specimen was PBMCs from the stem cell graft donor, taken from the stem cell graft. The receptors here all came from a human donor who donated a stem cell graft to a child with acute myeloid leukemia.

This clonotype was seen a few times. The CDR3: CASNYPGPLSNEQFF. CDR3 coding DNA: TGTGCCAGCAACTATCCGGGACCCCTAAGCAATGAGCAGTTCTTC. The chain carries TRBV12-3 or TRBV12-4 and TRBJ2-1; TRBD1 or TRBD2 may be the D gene (5 bases each). This CDR3 region has 15 residues. V lost 7 bases to trimming and J lost 6 bases, with 19 bases between them.

The genes are TRBV12-3 or TRBV12-4 and TRBJ2-3, with 10 bases matching TRBD2. This CDR3 contains 16 residues. Trimming cost V 4 bases and J 2 bases; bases outside gene matches: 6. CDR3 sequence reads: CASSSWTSGYTDTQYF. The CDR3 DNA reads TGTGCCAGCAGTTCCTGGACTAGCGGATACACAGATACGCAGTATTTT.

J is TRBJ2-1 and V is TRBV9, with TRBD1 identical over 7 bases. The germline gives CDR1 SGDLS, CDR2 YYNGEE. V lost 0 bases, J lost 4 bases, and 4 bases stayed unmatched. The CDR3 extends over 15 amino acids. The CDR3 DNA sequence: TGTGCCAGCAGCGTAGTAGGACAGGAGTACAATGAGCAGTTCTTC. Its translation is CASSVVGQEYNEQFF. Supplemented by reference TRBV9 and TRBJ2-1, the full variable domain reads DSGVTQTPKHLITATGQRVTLRCSPRSGDLSVYWYQQSLDQGLQFLIQYYNGEERAKGNILERFSAQQFPDLHSELNLSSLELGDSALYFCASSVVGQEYNEQFFGPGTRLTVL.

V and J are TRBV4-1 and TRBJ1-3; D perhaps matches TRBD1 (5 bases). Between the trimmed V and J ends, which lost 0 bases and 8 bases, there was a span of 14 bases. The CDR3 sequence is 15 residues long. Germline lookup yields CDR1 MGHRA and CDR2 YSYEKL. DNA of the CDR3: TGCGCCAGCAGCCAAGATCGGGGGGGAGCGGACACCATATATTTT. Its protein is CASSQDRGGADTIYF.

This chain connects TRBV28 to TRBJ1-1, with 8 positions matching TRBD1. Germline CDR1 reads MDHEN; CDR2 reads SYDVKM. V was clipped by 2 bases and J by 6 bases; unmatched bases: 5. CDR3 length equals 14 residues. CDR3 amino acids: CASSLDRGRAEAFF. CDR3 DNA sequence: TGTGCCAGCAGTTTAGACAGGGGAAGGGCTGAAGCTTTCTTT.

The genes are TRBV21-1 and TRBJ2-7; the table names TRBD2, a call not compared with the DNA. TRBV21-1 is a recognized pseudogene. The CDR3 is made up of 15 amino acids. CDR3 residues: CARLFLSGPPYEQYF. CDR3 DNA: TGTGCCAGGCTCTTTCTTAGCGGTCCTCCCTACGAGCAGTACTTC.

Ten or more counts support this clonotype. The genes are TRBV20-1 and TRBJ1-1, with 7 bases fitting TRBD1. After removal of 5 bases from V and 4 bases from J, the junction contained 7 bases not matched to a gene. This CDR3 spans 13 amino acids. Germline V gene sequence: CDR1 DFQATT, CDR2 SNEGSKA (reference sequence). The CDR3 region has the DNA TGCAGTGCTCCGCAGGGGGATAGCACTGAAGCTTTCTTT. This codes for CSAPQGDSTEAFF.

This chain uses TRBV6-1 with TRBJ1-2; D remains unclear. Germline assignment: CDR1 MNHNS and CDR2 SASEGT. CDR3 length: 11 residues. The V and J ends lost 2 bases and 8 bases respectively, with 6 bases between them. This chain's CDR3 is CASSELRGYTF. CDR3 nucleotides: TGTGCCAGCAGTGAATTGCGGGGCTACACCTTC.

The chain couples TRBV9 to TRBJ2-7; the D is unclear. V was shortened by 3 bases and J by 0 bases, with 10 bases between the two germline ends. The CDR3 is 14 amino acids. Germline values: CDR1 SGDLS, CDR2 YYNGEE. CDR3 DNA: TGTGCCAGCAGCGCCCTCCCGACCTCCTACGAGCAGTACTTC. Translation: CASSALPTSYEQYF.

This clonotype was recorded many times. This chain connects TRBV29-1 to TRBJ2-1, with TRBD2 matching over 8 bases. The CDR3 contains 14 residues. The germline V gene encodes CDR1 SQVTM and CDR2 ANQGSEA. V lost 6 bases and J lost 4; bases outside the gene matches: 8. CDR3 coding DNA: TGCAGCGTGGAGGGGCTAGCGGGTTACAATGAGCAGTTCTTC. It is translated as CSVEGLAGYNEQFF.

Only one count was recorded for this clonotype. The V and J genes are TRBV12-3 or TRBV12-4 and TRBJ1-2; D is undetermined. The CDR3 has 11 amino acids. The ends were cut back, 3 bases at V and 8 bases at J, with 7 bases in the middle. The CDR3 sequence is CASSFARGYTF. CDR3 in DNA: TGTGCCAGCAGTTTCGCCAGAGGCTACACCTTC.

The genes are TRBV6-1 and TRBJ1-2; 7 bases fit TRBD1. The V and J ends lost 5 bases and 2 bases, in that order; junction bases with no gene match: 5. This CDR3 comprises 14 residues. In germline, CDR1 is MNHNS, CDR2 SASEGT. CDR3 sequence (DNA): TGTGCCAGCAGTCCGGACAGGAAGAACTATGGCTACACCTTC. It yields the protein CASSPDRKNYGYTF.

The chain carries TRBV4-3 and TRBJ2-3; TRBD2 agrees at 8 bases. Germline CDR1 LGHNA, CDR2 YSLEER. Unmatched junction bases numbered 15, after V lost 4 bases and J lost 0 bases. This CDR3 has 19 amino acids. The CDR3 sequence: CASSLRFLAGYTSTDTQYF. Here the CDR3 DNA reads TGCGCCAGCAGCCTTAGATTTCTAGCGGGCTATACTAGCACAGATACGCAGTATTTT.

The chain combines TRBV20-1 with TRBJ1-5; TRBD1 aligns across 7 bases. Germline V gene data show CDR1 as DFQATT and CDR2 as SNEGSKA (reference sequence). CDR3 size: 13 residues. Losses at the gene ends were 3 bases for V and 6 bases for J; bases not matched to a gene: 5. As DNA, the CDR3 is TGCAGTGCTAGTGACAGGGTGGTTCAGCCCCAGCATTTT. Translation gives CSASDRVVQPQHF.

This clonotype was seen many times. This chain connects TRBV29-1 to TRBJ2-7, with D tentatively TRBD1 (5 bases). Germline values: CDR1 SQVTM, CDR2 ANQGSEA. Trimming shortened V by 8 bases and J by 0 bases, and 14 bases separated the two germline ends. The length of the CDR3 is 13 residues. The CDR3 DNA follows: TGCAGCCCAAGACAGTCTCTCTCCTACGAGCAGTACTTC. Its protein product is CSPRQSLSYEQYF.

The chain combines TRBV5-1 with TRBJ1-4; tentative D call: TRBD1 (6 bases). This CDR3 contains 14 residues. CDR1 and CDR2 from the germline V gene are SGHRS and YFSETQ. The V gene lost 4 bases and the J gene lost 0 bases, with 7 bases spanning the gap. CDR3 sequence (DNA): TGCGCCAGCAGCGGGGACACAACTAATGAAAAACTGTTTTTT. It codes for CASSGDTTNEKLFF.

This clonotype has only a few counts. The rearrangement links TRBV10-3 to TRBJ2-7; 12 positions agree with TRBD2. Germline CDR1 ENHRY, CDR2 SYGVKD. V gave up 10 bases and J gave up 2 bases; unmatched junction bases: 15. The CDR3 has 17 amino acids. CDR3 nucleotides: TGTGCCACCTTCCCCACTAGCGGGAGGTCGTCGGCCTACGAGCAGTACTTC. Its protein product is CATFPTSGRSSAYEQYF.

The V and J genes are TRBV15 and TRBJ2-2; D not resolved. Germline V lookup: CDR1 LNHNV, CDR2 YYDKDF (reference sequence). The length of the CDR3 is 14 residues. Between the trimmed V and J ends, which lost 3 bases and 2 bases, there was a span of 7 bases. This chain's CDR3 is CATSRDHNTGELFF. CDR3 in DNA: TGTGCCACCAGCAGGGACCATAACACCGGGGAGCTGTTTTTT.

Ten or more counts support this clonotype. The V gene is TRBV20-1, the J gene TRBJ2-1; 12 bases map to TRBD2. V was clipped by 6 bases and J by 7 bases; unmatched bases: 10. The germline V gene encodes CDR1 DFQATT and CDR2 SNEGSKA (reference sequence). This CDR3 has 15 residues. The CDR3 DNA reads TGCAGTGCGGACGGGCGACTAGCGGGAGTTAATGAGCAGTTCTTC. It is translated as CSADGRLAGVNEQFF.

This clonotype was counted between two and nine times. V is TRBV9 and J is TRBJ2-1; D might be TRBD2 (5 bases). V lost 4 bases, J lost 13 bases, and 21 bases lay in between. CDR1 SGDLS and CDR2 YYNGEE come from the germline V gene. The CDR3 length is 14 residues. In DNA, the CDR3 is TGTGCCAGCAGCACACAGTTAGAGCGGAGGACCCAGTTCTTC. Residues: CASSTQLERRTQFF.

This clonotype was detected a few times. The chain recombines TRBV11-2 with TRBJ2-1, with 7 bases identical to TRBD1. This CDR3 is built from 15 residues. J lost 5 bases, V lost 5 bases, and 9 bases had no gene match. Germline CDR1 reads SGHAT; CDR2 reads FQNNGV. CDR3 nucleotide sequence: TGTGCCAGCAGCCTAACAGGGGCTTCTAACAATGAGCAGTTCTTC. Its protein product is CASSLTGASNNEQFF.

The rearrangement joins TRBV25-1 to TRBJ2-1; D possibly corresponds to TRBD2 (7 bases). The V and J ends lost 0 bases and 8 bases respectively, with 17 bases between them. CDR1 is MGHDK and CDR2 is SYGVNS in the germline V gene. The CDR3 is 16 amino acids. Here the CDR3 reads CASSEYGGRGRDEQFF. The CDR3 DNA follows: TGTGCCAGCAGTGAATATGGGGGCAGAGGGAGGGATGAGCAGTTCTTC.

V usage is TRBV29-1 and J usage is TRBJ2-3; D remains ambiguous. This CDR3 comprises 14 residues. V lost 3 bases, J lost 5 bases, and 15 bases lay in between. CDR1 and CDR2 (germline): SQVTM, ANQGSEA. In nucleotides, the CDR3 is TGCAGCGTTGATTTTTCGGCAGCTAGAGATACGCAGTATTTT. Its translation is CSVDFSAARDTQYF.

This chain links TRBV11-1 with TRBJ2-1; the match to TRBD2 covers 11 bases. The CDR3 is made up of 19 amino acids. CDR1 and CDR2 (germline): SGHAT, FQDESV (reference sequence). V trimming: 1 base; J trimming: 7 bases; junction bases outside the gene matches: 15. CDR3 region: CASSLGGLAGAKTKNEQFF. The CDR3 DNA is TGTGCCAGCAGCTTAGGCGGACTAGCGGGCGCCAAGACTAAAAATGAGCAGTTCTTC. The complete variable domain, with remaining parts taken from reference TRBV11-1 and TRBJ2-1, reads EAEVAQSPRYKITEKSQAVAFWCDPISGHATLYWYRQILGQGPELLVQFQDESVVDDSQLPKDRFSAERLKGVDSTLKIQPAELGDSAMYLCASSLGGLAGAKTKNEQFFGPGTRLTVL.

The chain links TRBV12-3 or TRBV12-4 to TRBJ1-4, with 8 bases fitting TRBD1. V was clipped by 5 bases and J by 2 bases; unmatched bases: 4. This CDR3 region has 15 residues. CDR3 bases: TGTGCCAGCAGTACCCAGGGGGCCACTAATGAAAAACTGTTTTTT. Its translation: CASSTQGATNEKLFF.

With respect to this clonotype: This may be a read error: a much more frequent sequence differs by one nucleotide. This rearrangement joins TRBV7-3 to TRBJ2-1; D is uncertain. Trimming pared 4 bases from V and 9 bases from J, leaving 16 bases between. This CDR3 is built from 14 residues. Germline V CDR1 and CDR2: SGHTA, FQGTGA. The CDR3, as DNA: TGTGCCAGCAGCTCCCTCGGATCAAACAGTGAGCAGTTCTTC. It is translated as CASSSLGSNSEQFF.

The genes are TRBV20-1 and TRBJ2-2, with D possibly matching TRBD1 (5 bases). Trimming stripped 5 bases from V and 0 bases from J, with 19 bases between. The germline V gene has CDR1 DFQATT and CDR2 SNEGSKA (reference sequence). The CDR3 has 17 residues. The DNA of the CDR3 is TGCAGTGCTTCCCGCCTGCAGGGCACCGCGAACACCGGGGAGCTGTTTTTT. This sequence encodes CSASRLQGTANTGELFF.